This T cell receptor (beta chain) appears in the sequencing data of a study of cytomegalovirus exposure and HLA in healthy donors listed by TCRdb under 2017. The study in broad terms: A later analysis indicated that the 130 or so validation repertoires were generated on the platform also employed for the approximately 700 repertoires of the first cohort. Along with the approximately 620-subject first cohort, a separate validation cohort of over 90 different subjects was used. The aim of the study was to test whether cataloging public T cell receptors could identify signatures of past pathogen exposure. To predict cytomegalovirus infection status, the study brought together high-throughput TCR immunosequencing, statistical association of individual TCRs with disease status, and machine learning. General study outcomes and caveats: Three of the identified cytomegalovirus-associated TCR beta chains were confirmed in vitro to be specific for cytomegalovirus antigens. Of the cluster scores, roughly 95% were above 0 in a later analysis, which found that TCRs clustered in the first cohort also tended to co-occur in the 120 or so validation repertoires. Most TCR sequences were seen in very few donors, while some public TCRs were found in many individuals. In the study, some 160 TCR beta chains were listed as associated with cytomegalovirus. According to the authors, the approach could potentially be generalized to other disease states and immunological phenotypes. Cytomegalovirus status was reported to be diagnosed by the classifier with high specificity and sensitivity in both the original and validation cohorts. The validation cohort had no HLA typing available for a later analysis, so co-occurrence within that cohort was assessed over all 120 or so repertoires.

A word on this clone: Its recognized antigen is unknown. The record has no base qualities; no much larger clone is one base away.

The donors were included in the validation cohort of around 120 subjects, a group kept apart from the roughly 610-subject first cohort. The method behind the library was the immunoSEQ multiplex PCR assay. For the original study's pipeline: A statistical classification framework was developed to diagnose cytomegalovirus status using the catalog of TCR beta chain sequences. In its TCRdb copy, this immuneACCESS table keeps in-frame sequences only and misses some clones. Where compared with another copy, unresolved V genes explain less than half of these, and the others have no known cause. V and J calls and clone size come straight from that table; D and trimming were deduced from the DNA. This sample gives roughly 170,000 clones in total; around 82% of them show up just once. 2.5% to 3.5% of the sample belongs to the ten largest clones. Sequencing was performed on PBMCs. This receptor was taken from a young woman in good health and CMV-seropositive.

The CDR3: CSARLAGGVETQYF. The nucleotide sequence is TGCAGCGCCCGACTAGCGGGGGGCGTAGAGACCCAGTACTTC. The V and J genes are TRBV29-1 and TRBJ2-5; the junction holds 13 bases that match TRBD2. For CDR1 and CDR2, the germline V gene lists SQVTM and ANQGSEA. Taken from cysteine to phenylalanine, the CDR3 has 14 residues. Only the CDR3 region is kept as DNA, spanning 42 bases read in frame from base 1. Compared with germline, V lacks 7 bases and J lacks 4 bases; bases without a gene match: 6. Supplemented by the reference TRBV29-1 and TRBJ2-5 proteins around the CDR3, the complete variable domain is SAVISQKPSRDICQRGTSLTIQCQVDSQVTMMFWYRQQPGQSLTLIATANQGSEATYESGFVIDKFPISRPNLTFSTLTVSNMSPEDSSIYLCSARLAGGVETQYFGPGTRLLVL.